The 4 T cell receptor beta chains presented below share a single source sample, sequenced in a study of cytomegalovirus exposure and HLA in healthy donors. Both 60 Vbeta primers and 13 Jbeta primers went into the PCR. Generated by immunoSEQ multiplex PCR, the TCRdb table keeps only in-frame clones and is missing some. The data hold about 130,000 clones, with approximately 79% observed a single time. Sequenced sample: PBMCs. These TCRs come from a man aged 18 to 29 in good health and CMV-seropositive.

This clone was observed a handful of times. The gene calls are TRBV9 and TRBJ2-1; 8 positions agree with TRBD1. Losses at the gene ends were 3 bases for V and 12 bases for J; bases not matched to a gene: 11. The CDR3 consists of 14 residues. The germline gives CDR1 SGDLS, CDR2 YYNGEE. CDR3: CASSEPTGVGGQFF. CDR3 nucleotides: TGTGCCAGCAGCGAGCCGACAGGGGTAGGGGGGCAGTTCTTC.

This clone occurred once. V and J are TRBV10-3 and TRBJ2-2; TRBD2 agrees at 10 bases. CDR3 length: 15 residues. V shed 5 bases, J shed 5 bases, and the junction held 5 bases outside the gene matches. Germline V lookup: CDR1 ENHRY, CDR2 SYGVKD. DNA of the CDR3: TGTGCCATCAGTCATACTAGCGGGAATACCGGGGAGCTGTTTTTT. Residues: CAISHTSGNTGELFF.

The CDR3 DNA follows: TGTGCCAGCAGTTACTATCGGGCTAGCTCAGATACGCAGTATTTT. This gives the protein CASSYYRASSDTQYF. V is TRBV6-5 and J is TRBJ2-3; D might be TRBD2 (5 bases). There are 15 residues in the CDR3. V was clipped by 1 base and J by 4 bases, with 12 bases between them. Germline loops: CDR1 MNHEY, CDR2 SVGAGI.

The chain combines TRBV6-5 with TRBJ2-5, with a possible D match to TRBD1 (6 bases). The J call is doubtful: the DNA matches TRBJ2-7 better. The CDR3 covers 15 residues. CDR1 and CDR2 (germline): MNHEY, SVGAGI. In DNA, the CDR3 is TGTGCCAGCACCAGAGACAGGAAAATGACCTACGAGCAGTACTTC. Encoded protein: CASTRDRKMTYEQYF.